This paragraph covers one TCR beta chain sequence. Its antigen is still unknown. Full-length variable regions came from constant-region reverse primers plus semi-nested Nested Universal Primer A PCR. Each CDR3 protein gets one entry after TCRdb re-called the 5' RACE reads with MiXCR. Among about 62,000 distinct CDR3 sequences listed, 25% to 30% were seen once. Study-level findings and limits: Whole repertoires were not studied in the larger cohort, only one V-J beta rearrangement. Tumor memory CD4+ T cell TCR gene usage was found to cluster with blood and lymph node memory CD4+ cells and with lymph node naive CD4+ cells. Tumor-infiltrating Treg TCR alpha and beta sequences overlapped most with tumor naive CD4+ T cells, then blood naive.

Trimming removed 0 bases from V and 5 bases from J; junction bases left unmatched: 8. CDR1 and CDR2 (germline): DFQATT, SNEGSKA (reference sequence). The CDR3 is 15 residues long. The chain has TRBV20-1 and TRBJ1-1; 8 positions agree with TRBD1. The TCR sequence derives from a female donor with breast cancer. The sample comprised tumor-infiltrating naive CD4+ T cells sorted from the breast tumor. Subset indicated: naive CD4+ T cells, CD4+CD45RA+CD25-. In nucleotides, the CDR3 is TGCAGTGCTAGAGAAGGACAGGGAAGAGGAACTGAAGCTTTCTTT. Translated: CSAREGQGRGTEAFF.